These 20 T cell receptor beta chains were sequenced from one sample in a study of blood T cell repertoires in COVID-19. The table came from immunoSEQ multiplex PCR; TCRdb's copy has only in-frame clones and leaves some out. Found here are around 480,000 clones, around 89% of them singletons; the top ten hold approximately 12%. The sample was peripheral blood. The source is a woman between 50 and 59 years old with COVID-19, enrolled during active disease.

The chain is built from TRBV5-8 and TRBJ2-3, with a possible D match to TRBD1 (6 bases). The CDR3 has 16 amino acids. Germline loops: CDR1 SGHTS, CDR2 YDEGEE. Trimming cost V 0 bases and J 2 bases, with 13 bases left between them. CDR3: CASSLEGNRVTDTQYF. CDR3 DNA: TGTGCCAGCAGCTTGGAGGGGAACAGGGTCACAGATACGCAGTATTTT.

A remark on this clone: This same CDR3 is encoded by further DNA sequences in the sample. V usage is TRBV12-3 or TRBV12-4 and J usage is TRBJ1-1; D call uncertain. The CDR3 consists of 12 residues. V lost 3 bases and J 5 bases, leaving 7 bases between the germline ends. The CDR3 spells CASSFGRTEAFF. The CDR3 DNA sequence: TGTGCCAGCAGTTTCGGTAGAACTGAAGCTTTCTTT.

The V call is TRBV3-1 (or the pseudogene TRBV3-2), the J call TRBJ2-7; tentative D call: TRBD1 (6 bases). Germline V CDR1 and CDR2: LGHDT, YNNKEL (reference sequence). The CDR3 is 13 residues long. V lost 4 bases and J lost 9, with 16 bases in between. The CDR3 spells CASSPKGTSGQYF. The CDR3 nucleotides read TGTGCCAGCAGCCCCAAGGGGACATCCGGGCAGTACTTC.

The chain employs TRBV2 and TRBJ1-2; TRBD1 is a possible D gene (5 bases). Germline loops: CDR1 SNHLY, CDR2 FYNNEI. V was trimmed by 6 bases and J by 7 bases, leaving 18 bases between them. The CDR3 consists of 14 residues. The CDR3 DNA sequence: TGTGCCAGCAGCCGAGGAGGGGAGAGGATTGGCTACACCTTC. Its translation is CASSRGGERIGYTF.

This rearrangement joins TRBV2 to TRBJ1-2, with 7 bases that match TRBD1. This CDR3 is built from 12 residues. V dropped 6 bases and J dropped 10; count of bases not matched to a gene: 8. The germline CDR1 and CDR2 sequences are SNHLY and FYNNEI. CDR3: CASSTGAIDYTF. The CDR3 region has the DNA TGTGCCAGCAGCACAGGGGCTATTGACTACACCTTC.

V usage is TRBV5-5 and J usage is TRBJ2-7; TRBD1 matches at 11 bases. The CDR3 runs to 18 residues. The junction had 12 bases not matched to a gene; V was cut back by 4 bases and J by 0 bases. CDR1 is SGHKS, CDR2 YYEKEE, per germline (reference sequence). The CDR3 nucleotides are TGTGCCAGCAGCCCATGGACAGGGGGCGCCAGGGGCTCCTACGAGCAGTACTTC. Encoded protein: CASSPWTGGARGSYEQYF.

This chain connects TRBV11-2 to TRBJ1-4, with no clear D. Germline V lookup: CDR1 SGHAT, CDR2 FQNNGV. V was shortened by 0 bases and J by 7 bases, with 12 bases between the two germline ends. The CDR3 sequence is 15 residues long. CDR3 in amino acids: CASSLDPAKSEKLFF. The CDR3 bases are TGTGCCAGCAGCTTAGATCCTGCCAAGAGTGAAAAACTGTTTTTT.

This chain joins TRBV3-1 (or the pseudogene TRBV3-2) and TRBJ1-1, with D unclear. Germline-derived CDR1 and CDR2 are LGHDT and YNNKEL (reference sequence). V was shortened by 2 bases and J by 1 base, with 5 bases between the two germline ends. This CDR3 contains 13 residues. The CDR3 is CASSQFRNTEAFF. CDR3 DNA sequence: TGTGCCAGCAGCCAATTCAGGAACACTGAAGCTTTCTTT.

This clone was counted only a few times. V and J are TRBV19 and TRBJ2-3; TRBD2 might be the D (6 bases). V gave up 3 bases and J gave up 7 bases, with 20 bases separating them. This CDR3 region has 16 residues. Germline assignment: CDR1 LNHDA and CDR2 SQIVND (reference sequence). The CDR3 DNA is TGTGCCAGTAGTATCCCGGGAGTCCCCGTTTCGTATACGCAGTATTTT. Protein sequence: CASSIPGVPVSYTQYF. Complete variable domain (other parts from reference TRBV19 and TRBJ2-3): DGGITQSPKYLFRKEGQNVTLSCEQNLNHDAMYWYRQDPGQGLRLIYYSQIVNDFQKGDIAEGYSVSREKKESFPLTVTSAQKNPTAFYLCASSIPGVPVSYTQYFGPGTRLTVL.

This clone has a single count. The CDR3 region has the DNA TGTGCCACCTGGACTAGCGGGGGGACGAACACCGGGGAGCTGTTTTTT. The encoded protein is CATWTSGGTNTGELFF. V is TRBV10-3 and J is TRBJ2-2; 14 bases align to TRBD2. V shed 10 bases and J 0 bases; nucleotides not matched to a gene: 4. CDR3 length: 16 amino acids. Per germline, CDR1 ENHRY and CDR2 SYGVKD.

The rearrangement uses TRBV4-1 and TRBJ1-1; a weak D match, TRBD1 (5 bases). Per the germline V gene, CDR1 is MGHRA and CDR2 is YSYEKL. This CDR3 comprises 12 residues. The V gene lost 4 bases and the J gene lost 11 bases, with 14 bases spanning the gap. CDR3 amino acids: CASSRLGGLAFF. CDR3 nucleotide sequence: TGCGCCAGCAGCCGATTGGGGGGGTTGGCTTTCTTT.

The chain recombines TRBV19 with TRBJ1-2, with a weak D call TRBD1 (6 bases). The CDR3 has 14 residues. Between the trimmed V and J ends, which lost 6 bases and 0 bases, there was a span of 11 bases. Per germline, CDR1 LNHDA and CDR2 SQIVND (reference sequence). CDR3 protein: CASRDDRTNYGYTF. Here the CDR3 DNA reads TGTGCCAGTAGAGATGACAGGACTAACTATGGCTACACCTTC.

This clone was seen ten or more times. The same CDR3 is also encoded by other DNA sequences in this sample. The J gene is TRBJ1-1, the V gene TRBV6-6, with a tentative D call TRBD1 (5 bases). The V gene lost 9 bases and the J gene lost 1 base, with 12 bases spanning the gap. Looked up from germline, CDR1 is MNHNY and CDR2 is SVGAGI (reference sequence). The CDR3 has 13 residues. The CDR3 is CASRAGGNTEAFF. CDR3 in DNA: TGTGCCAGTCGAGCCGGGGGGAACACTGAAGCTTTCTTT.

The chain couples TRBV7-2 to TRBJ2-3, with 8 positions matching TRBD1. V dropped 5 bases and J dropped 3; count of bases not matched to a gene: 10. The V gene's germline CDR1 is SGHTA and CDR2 FQGNSA. The CDR3 sequence is 16 residues long. CDR3 in DNA: TGTGCCAGCAGCCCACGACAGGGGCTAAGGACAGATACGCAGTATTTT. This sequence encodes CASSPRQGLRTDTQYF.

The chain combines TRBV28 with TRBJ2-1; D is possibly TRBD2 (5 bases). Trimming removed 1 base from V and 5 bases from J, with 24 bases in between. CDR1 is MDHEN, CDR2 SYDVKM, per germline. This CDR3 has 19 residues. The DNA of the CDR3 is TGTGCCAGCAGTTTATCCCTAATCCCCAGGACTCTAAGGCACAATGAGCAGTTCTTC. This gives the protein CASSLSLIPRTLRHNEQFF.

This chain links TRBV2 with TRBJ2-7; 9 bases align to TRBD1. Germline V gene lookup returns CDR1 SNHLY and CDR2 FYNNEI. The CDR3 covers 19 residues. V was clipped by 0 bases and J by 4 bases; unmatched bases: 16. The CDR3 DNA reads TGTGCCAGCAGTGAAGCCGGGACAGGGACGGACGGGGCCCATTACGAGCAGTACTTC. Translating it yields CASSEAGTGTDGAHYEQYF.

The chain recombines TRBV19 with TRBJ2-3; D might be TRBD2 (5 bases). The length of the CDR3 is 13 residues. Germline values: CDR1 LNHDA, CDR2 SQIVND (reference sequence). Trimming removed 8 bases at V and 0 bases at J, with 9 bases between. The CDR3 nucleotides read TGTGCCAGTCGGGGTACTAGCACAGATACGCAGTATTTT. The encoded protein is CASRGTSTDTQYF.

The chain couples TRBV20-1 to TRBJ2-1, with D possibly being TRBD2 (6 bases). Trimming removed 5 bases at V and 8 bases at J, with 10 bases between. CDR1 and CDR2 (germline): DFQATT, SNEGSKA (reference sequence). The CDR3 is 11 residues long. CDR3 sequence reads: CSAAPSDEQFF. For the CDR3, the DNA is TGCAGTGCTGCCCCTAGCGATGAGCAGTTCTTC.

The V gene is TRBV6-4, the J gene TRBJ2-1, with 11 bases matching TRBD2. Germline V gene lookup returns CDR1 MRHNA and CDR2 SNTAGT. This CDR3 is built from 16 residues. The junction had 8 bases not matched to a gene; V was cut back by 4 bases and J by 6 bases. CDR3 in amino acids: CASSVLAGGLSNEQFF. The DNA for the CDR3 is TGTGCCAGCAGTGTTCTAGCGGGGGGCCTATCCAATGAGCAGTTCTTC.

The chain couples TRBV18 to TRBJ2-7; TRBD1 agrees at 9 bases. V was pared by 3 bases and J by 4 bases, with 4 bases of the junction left unmatched. The germline V gene encodes CDR1 KGHSH and CDR2 LQKENI. The CDR3 covers 14 residues. CDR3 region: CASSPGQGAYEQYF. The CDR3 DNA follows: TGTGCCAGCTCACCGGGACAGGGCGCGTACGAGCAGTACTTC.